This TCR beta chain was sequenced in a study of shared clonotypes between healthy human individuals. Study results and limitations: Rarefaction indicated that sorted-subset sequencing remained incomplete although depth was large.

Libraries were prepared by immunoSEQ multiplex PCR; TCRdb keeps only in-frame clonotypes and omits some of them. The table lists roughly 600,000 clones, 98% of them singletons. CD8 cells regarded as naive lacked CD45RO, were positively chosen for CCR7, and omitted terminally differentiated effector memory CD45RA+ cells. This clone was observed once. Its target is unknown. The source is a man aged 25 to 40 in good health. Sequencing was carried out using naive CD8+ T cells sorted from blood.

In DNA form, the CDR3 reads TGTGCCAGCAGCCTACAGGGGTTGGGAAACACCATATATTTT. Translated, it gives CASSLQGLGNTIYF. The chain is built from TRBV7-9 and TRBJ1-3; TRBD1 matches at 7 bases. The V gene end was trimmed by 5 bases and the J gene end by 4 bases; junction bases not matched to a gene: 5. The CDR3 runs to 14 residues. Germline loops: CDR1 SEHNR, CDR2 FQNEAQ (reference sequence).